Listed below are T cell receptor beta chains from one sample, sequenced in a study of blood T cell repertoires in COVID-19. TCRdb's table, derived via immunoSEQ multiplex PCR, lists solely in-frame clones and lacks some. The sample lists about 130,000 clones, roughly 87% occurring once. Sample: peripheral blood. The receptors come from a woman over 75 with acute or convalescent COVID-19. Each CDR3 is given with its conserved first and last residue. The D gene is left open where the match is weak. Only some rows state a clone size, as once, few, many or a class for expanded clones.

cdr3_aa | cdr3_nt | j_call | d_call | clone_size | v_call
CASSPPAGGNQPQHF | TGTGCCAGCAGCCCGCCGGCAGGGGGCAATCAGCCCCAGCATTTT | TRBJ1-5 | - | - | TRBV7-9
CASSEMGLRGGGYTEAFF | TGCGCCAGCAGTGAGATGGGTTTGAGGGGCGGGGGATACACTGAAGCTTTCTTT | TRBJ1-1 | - | - | TRBV10-2
CAISKDRSNTEAFF | TGTGCCATCAGTAAGGACAGGTCGAACACTGAAGCTTTCTTT | TRBJ1-1 | TRBD1 | - | TRBV10-3
CASGLGGAGNQPQHF | TGTGCTAGTGGTTTGGGGGGAGCGGGGAATCAGCCCCAGCATTTT | TRBJ1-5 | - | - | TRBV12-5
CASSLGARYGYTF | TGTGCCAGCAGCTTAGGGGCAAGATATGGCTACACCTTC | TRBJ1-2 | - | - | TRBV7-2
CSGAFTDTQYF | TGCAGCGGAGCGTTCACAGATACGCAGTATTTT | TRBJ2-3 | - | once | TRBV29-1
CASSLQGQGGYGYTF | TGTGCCAGCAGCTTACAGGGACAGGGGGGCTATGGCTACACCTTC | TRBJ1-2 | TRBD1 | - | TRBV7-2
CASGLGTENSPLHF | TGTGCTAGTGGTCTCGGGACAGAGAATTCACCCCTCCACTTT | TRBJ1-6 | TRBD1 | - | TRBV12-5
CATSRASGGLGTDTQYF | TGTGCCACCAGCAGAGCCTCAGGGGGCTTGGGGACAGATACGCAGTATTTT | TRBJ2-3 | TRBD1 | - | TRBV15
CAISRQGGNQPQHF | TGTGCCATCAGCCGACAGGGAGGCAATCAGCCCCAGCATTTT | TRBJ1-5 | TRBD1 | - | TRBV10-3
CASTRLAGWNEQFF | TGTGCCAGCACCCGACTAGCGGGGTGGAATGAGCAGTTCTTC | TRBJ2-1 | TRBD2 | - | TRBV28
CASSQGETNEKLFF | TGCGCCAGCAGCCAAGGGGAGACTAATGAAAAACTGTTTTTT | TRBJ1-4 | - | - | TRBV4-1
CASSILAARSSYNSPLHF | TGTGCCAGTAGTATATTGGCGGCCCGAAGCTCCTATAATTCACCCCTCCACTTT | TRBJ1-6 | - | - | TRBV19
CASSPGQGPKNTGELFF | TGTGCCAGCAGCCCGGGACAGGGACCAAAGAACACCGGGGAGCTGTTTTTT | TRBJ2-2 | TRBD1 | once | TRBV7-3
CASSLLGRGGTGELFF | TGTGCCAGCAGCTTGTTAGGCAGGGGTGGCACCGGGGAGCTGTTTTTT | TRBJ2-2 | - | - | TRBV5-6
CASSLPGPEAFF | TGCGCCAGCAGCTTGCCAGGGCCTGAAGCTTTCTTT | TRBJ1-1 | - | - | TRBV5-1
CATSRGGLAGFTDTQYF | TGTGCCACCAGCAGAGGGGGACTAGCGGGGTTCACAGATACGCAGTATTTT | TRBJ2-3 | TRBD2 | - | TRBV15
CASSPRGEGSYNEQFF | TGCGCCAGCAGCCCAAGGGGGGAGGGCTCCTACAATGAGCAGTTCTTC | TRBJ2-1 | - | - | TRBV4-1
CANRFAGGDPEAFF | TGTGCCAACCGATTTGCTGGAGGGGACCCTGAAGCTTTCTTT | TRBJ1-1 | - | - | TRBV2
CASSQGTLNTEAFF | TGTGCCAGTAGTCAGGGAACCTTAAACACTGAAGCTTTCTTT | TRBJ1-1 | - | - | TRBV19
CASRYPGGPNSPLHF | TGTGCCAGCAGGTACCCGGGGGGCCCTAATTCACCCCTCCACTTT | TRBJ1-6 | - | - | TRBV28
CATTRDRNYGYTF | TGTGCCACCACGCGCGACAGAAACTATGGCTACACCTTC | TRBJ1-2 | - | - | TRBV15
CASSPRQSSGANVLTF | TGTGCCAGCAGCCCCAGACAGAGCTCTGGGGCCAACGTCCTGACTTTC | TRBJ2-6 | - | - | TRBV7-6
CASSSIRGGVTEAFF | TGTGCCAGCAGCTCAATCAGGGGAGGGGTCACTGAAGCTTTCTTT | TRBJ1-1 | - | - | TRBV11-2
CSVRGGHNQPQHF | TGCAGCGTTAGAGGGGGCCACAATCAGCCCCAGCATTTT | TRBJ1-5 | TRBD1 | - | TRBV29-1
CASSPLDSNTEAFF | TGTGCCAGCTCACCTCTGGACTCGAACACTGAAGCTTTCTTT | TRBJ1-1 | - | - | TRBV18
CASSQPTGQRGTEAFF | TGTGCCAGCAGCCAACCAACGGGACAGAGGGGCACTGAAGCTTTCTTT | TRBJ1-1 | TRBD1 | once | TRBV4-2
CASSDGGLVVSWELFF | TGTGCCAGCAGTGATGGAGGGCTCGTGGTGTCCTGGGAGCTGTTTTTT | TRBJ2-2 | - | - | TRBV6-1
CASSLEGQGYEQYF | TGTGCCAGCAGCCTAGAAGGACAGGGCTACGAGCAGTACTTC | TRBJ2-7 | TRBD1 | - | TRBV11-2
CASSLVQSGRNTGELFF | TGTGCCAGCAGCTTAGTACAGTCGGGGAGGAACACCGGGGAGCTGTTTTTT | TRBJ2-2 | - | - | TRBV7-2
CASRVAVNTEAFF | TGTGCCAGCAGAGTGGCCGTGAACACTGAAGCTTTCTTT | TRBJ1-1 | - | - | TRBV7-3
CASSLELMTSNYGYTF | TGCGCCAGCAGCCTTGAACTTATGACTTCTAACTATGGCTACACCTTC | TRBJ1-2 | - | - | TRBV5-1
CASIDGMNTEAFF | TGTGCCTCCATCGACGGGATGAACACTGAAGCTTTCTTT | TRBJ1-1 | - | - | TRBV28
CASSVAGGNTDTQYF | TGTGCCAGCAGTGTAGCGGGGGGTAACACAGATACGCAGTATTTT | TRBJ2-3 | TRBD2 | - | TRBV2
CASSFRTVQETQYF | TGTGCCAGCAGCTTTAGAACGGTTCAAGAGACCCAGTACTTC | TRBJ2-5 | - | - | TRBV11-2
CASSLTNEKLFF | TGTGCCAGCAGTCTAACTAATGAAAAACTGTTTTTT | TRBJ1-4 | - | - | TRBV28
CASSYSTGSVLYGYTF | TGTGCCAGCAGTTACTCGACAGGGAGTGTATTATATGGCTACACCTTC | TRBJ1-2 | TRBD1 | - | TRBV6-5
CASSYDRAGNTIYF | TGTGCCAGCAGTTACGACAGGGCCGGAAACACCATATATTTT | TRBJ1-3 | TRBD1 | - | TRBV6-2/TRBV6-3
CASSLGGQGYGYTF | TGTGCCAGCAGCTTAGGGGGACAGGGCTATGGCTACACCTTC | TRBJ1-2 | TRBD1 | - | TRBV7-9
CASSLGPGFNEQYF | TGCGCCAGCAGCTTAGGGCCAGGGTTCAACGAGCAGTACTTC | TRBJ2-7 | - | once | TRBV5-1
CASSVATGRYEKLFF | TGTGCCAGCAGCGTAGCTACTGGTCGGTATGAAAAACTGTTTTTT | TRBJ1-4 | - | - | TRBV9
CASSEMPGKLFF | TGTGCCAGCAGTGAAATGCCGGGAAAACTGTTTTTT | TRBJ1-4 | - | - | TRBV2
CATSRDRQGVRNTIYF | TGTGCCACCAGCAGAGATCGACAGGGGGTTAGAAACACCATATATTTT | TRBJ1-3 | TRBD1 | once | TRBV15
CASSPGLSTEAFF | TGTGCCAGCAGTCCAGGGTTGAGCACTGAAGCTTTCTTT | TRBJ1-1 | - | - | TRBV6-4
CAISESSYGYTF | TGTGCCATCAGTGAGTCCTCCTATGGCTACACCTTC | TRBJ1-2 | - | - | TRBV10-3
CASSLQTGEAFF | TGTGCCAGCAGTCTACAGACAGGTGAAGCTTTCTTT | TRBJ1-1 | - | - | TRBV28
CASSPWEAREWPQHF | TGTGCCAGCAGCCCGTGGGAGGCCCGAGAGTGGCCCCAGCATTTT | TRBJ1-5 | - | - | TRBV3-1/TRBV3-2